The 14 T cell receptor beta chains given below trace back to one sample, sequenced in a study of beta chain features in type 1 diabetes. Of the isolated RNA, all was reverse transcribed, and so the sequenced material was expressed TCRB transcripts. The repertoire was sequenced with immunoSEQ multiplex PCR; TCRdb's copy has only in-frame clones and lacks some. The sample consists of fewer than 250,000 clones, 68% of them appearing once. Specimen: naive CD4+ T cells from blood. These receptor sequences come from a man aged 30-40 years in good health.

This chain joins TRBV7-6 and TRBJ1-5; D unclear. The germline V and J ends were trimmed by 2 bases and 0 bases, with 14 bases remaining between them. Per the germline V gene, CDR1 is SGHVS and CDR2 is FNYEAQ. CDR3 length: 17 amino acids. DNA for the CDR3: TGTGCCAGCAGCTTAACGGAGGGCAGAAATAGCAATCAGCCCCAGCATTTT. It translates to CASSLTEGRNSNQPQHF.

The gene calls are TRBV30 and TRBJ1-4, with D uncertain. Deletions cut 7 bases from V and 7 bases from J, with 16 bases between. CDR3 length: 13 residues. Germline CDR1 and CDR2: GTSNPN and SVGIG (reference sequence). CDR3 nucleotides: TGTGCCTCGTTGCGGGAGCCGAGTGAAAAACTGTTTTTT. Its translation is CASLREPSEKLFF.

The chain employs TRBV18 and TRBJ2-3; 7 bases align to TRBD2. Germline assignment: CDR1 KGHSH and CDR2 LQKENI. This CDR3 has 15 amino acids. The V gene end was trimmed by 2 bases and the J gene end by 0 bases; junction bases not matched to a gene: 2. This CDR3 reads CASSPSGESTDTQYF. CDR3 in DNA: TGTGCCAGCTCACCAAGCGGGGAAAGCACAGATACGCAGTATTTT.

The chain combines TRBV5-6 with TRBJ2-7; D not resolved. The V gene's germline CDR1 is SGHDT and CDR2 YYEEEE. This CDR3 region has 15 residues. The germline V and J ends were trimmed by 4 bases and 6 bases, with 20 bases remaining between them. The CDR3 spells CASSLRARQGPEQYF. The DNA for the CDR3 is TGTGCCAGCAGCCTCCGGGCCAGACAAGGACCCGAGCAGTACTTC.

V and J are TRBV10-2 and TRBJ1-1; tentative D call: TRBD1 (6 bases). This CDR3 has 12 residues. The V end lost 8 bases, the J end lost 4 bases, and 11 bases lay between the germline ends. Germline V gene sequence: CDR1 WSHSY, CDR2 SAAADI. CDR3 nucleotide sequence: TGCGCCAGCCATGACAGGCCCACTGAAGCTTTCTTT. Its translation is CASHDRPTEAFF.

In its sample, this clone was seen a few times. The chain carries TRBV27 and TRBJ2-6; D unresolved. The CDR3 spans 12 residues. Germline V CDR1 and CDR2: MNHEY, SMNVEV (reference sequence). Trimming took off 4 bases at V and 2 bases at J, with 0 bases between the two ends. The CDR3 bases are TGTGCCAGCAGTTCTGGGGCCAACGTCCTGACTTTC. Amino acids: CASSSGANVLTF.

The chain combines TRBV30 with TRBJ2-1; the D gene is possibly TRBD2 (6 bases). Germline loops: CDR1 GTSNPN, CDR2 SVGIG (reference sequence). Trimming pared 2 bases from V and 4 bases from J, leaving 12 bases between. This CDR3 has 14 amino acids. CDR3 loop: CAWSRLARYNEQFF. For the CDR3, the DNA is TGTGCCTGGAGTCGCCTAGCGCGTTACAATGAGCAGTTCTTC.

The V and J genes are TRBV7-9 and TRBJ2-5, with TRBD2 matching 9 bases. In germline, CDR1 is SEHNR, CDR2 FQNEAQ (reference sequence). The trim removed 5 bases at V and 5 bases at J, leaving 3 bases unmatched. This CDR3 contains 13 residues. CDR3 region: CASSASGGETQYF. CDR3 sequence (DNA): TGTGCCAGCAGCGCCAGCGGGGGGGAGACCCAGTACTTC.

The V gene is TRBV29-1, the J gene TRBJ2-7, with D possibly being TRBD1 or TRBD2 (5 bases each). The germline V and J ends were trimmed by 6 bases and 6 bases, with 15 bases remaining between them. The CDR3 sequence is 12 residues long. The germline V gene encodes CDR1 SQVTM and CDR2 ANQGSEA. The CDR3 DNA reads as TGCAGCGTCGCTGGGGCGGAGGTCGAGCAGTACTTC. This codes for CSVAGAEVEQYF.

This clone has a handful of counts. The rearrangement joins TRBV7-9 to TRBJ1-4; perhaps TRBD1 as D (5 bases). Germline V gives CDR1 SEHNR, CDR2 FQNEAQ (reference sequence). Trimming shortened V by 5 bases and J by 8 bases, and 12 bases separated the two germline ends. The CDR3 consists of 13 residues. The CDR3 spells CASSPGTDEKLFF. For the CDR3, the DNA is TGTGCCAGCAGCCCCGGGACGGACGAAAAACTGTTTTTT. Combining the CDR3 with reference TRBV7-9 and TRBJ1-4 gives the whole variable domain DTGVSQNPRHKITKRGQNVTFRCDPISEHNRLYWYRQTLGQGPEFLTYFQNEAQLEKSRLLSDRFSAERPKGSFSTLEIQRTEQGDSAMYLCASSPGTDEKLFFGSGTQLSVL.

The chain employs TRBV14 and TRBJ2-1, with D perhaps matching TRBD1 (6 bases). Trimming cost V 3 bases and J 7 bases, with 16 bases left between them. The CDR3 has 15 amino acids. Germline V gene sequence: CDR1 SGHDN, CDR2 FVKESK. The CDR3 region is CASSHRTVTVNEQFF. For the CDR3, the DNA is TGTGCCAGCAGCCACCGGACAGTGACGGTAAATGAGCAGTTCTTC.

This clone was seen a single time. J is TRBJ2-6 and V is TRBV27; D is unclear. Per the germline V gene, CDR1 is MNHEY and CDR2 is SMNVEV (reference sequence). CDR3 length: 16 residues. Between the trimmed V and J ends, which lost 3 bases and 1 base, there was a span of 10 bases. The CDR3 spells CASSFSPGSGANVLTF. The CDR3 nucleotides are TGTGCCAGCAGTTTCTCCCCAGGATCTGGGGCCAACGTCCTGACTTTC.

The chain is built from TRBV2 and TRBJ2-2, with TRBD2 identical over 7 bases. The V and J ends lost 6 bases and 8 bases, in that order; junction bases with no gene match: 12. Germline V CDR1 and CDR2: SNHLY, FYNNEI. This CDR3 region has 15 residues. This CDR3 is CASRGEPSGRGELFF. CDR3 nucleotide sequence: TGTGCCAGCAGGGGAGAGCCTAGCGGTCGAGGGGAGCTGTTTTTT. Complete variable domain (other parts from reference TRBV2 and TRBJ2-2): EPEVTQTPSHQVTQMGQEVILRCVPISNHLYFYWYRQILGQKVEFLVSFYNNEISEKSEIFDDQFSVERPDGSNFTLKIRSTKLEDSAMYFCASRGEPSGRGELFFGEGSRLTVL.

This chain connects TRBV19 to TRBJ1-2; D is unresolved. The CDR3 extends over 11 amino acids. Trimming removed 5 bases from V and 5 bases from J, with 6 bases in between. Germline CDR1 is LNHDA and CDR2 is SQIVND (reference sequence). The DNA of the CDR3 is TGTGCCAGTAGTCCAGGATATGGCTACACCTTC. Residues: CASSPGYGYTF.